Below, 32 T cell receptor beta chains from the same sample are listed, as sequenced in a study of blood T cell repertoires in COVID-19. TCRdb's copy holds only in-frame clones and misses some; the assay was immunoSEQ multiplex PCR. The sample consists of about 250,000 clones, around nine tenths of them appearing once. The sequencing input was PBMCs or T cells enriched from blood (not recorded which). The receptors here all came from a woman between 50 and 59 years old who had recovered from COVID-19.

This rearrangement joins TRBV5-1 to TRBJ2-4; the D gene is possibly TRBD1 (5 bases). V dropped 4 bases and J dropped 0 bases, with 14 bases sitting between them. The germline V gene encodes CDR1 SGHRS and CDR2 YFSETQ. This CDR3 has 16 residues. CDR3 coding DNA: TGCGCCAGCAGCCTCGACAGAGCAATAGCCAAAAACATTCAGTACTTC. Translation: CASSLDRAIAKNIQYF.

The rearrangement links TRBV28 to TRBJ1-4; unclear D gene. The CDR3 sequence is 14 residues long. Germline loops: CDR1 MDHEN, CDR2 SYDVKM. Between the trimmed V and J ends, which lost 3 bases and 5 bases, there was a span of 10 bases. Here the CDR3 DNA reads TGTGCCAGCAGTTTTAGGTCGGGGAATGAAAAACTGTTTTTT. Translating gives CASSFRSGNEKLFF.

The chain employs TRBV4-3 and TRBJ1-6, with D possibly matching TRBD1 (5 bases). V shed 4 bases and J shed 4 bases, with 14 bases lying between them. Germline V CDR1 and CDR2: LGHNA, YSLEER. The CDR3 runs 16 residues. The CDR3 DNA is TGCGCCAGCAGCCCCAACCCGGGACTGTATAATTCACCCCTCCACTTT. Residues: CASSPNPGLYNSPLHF.

This clone was counted once. V is TRBV7-9 and J is TRBJ2-2, with TRBD2 matching 12 bases. The germline V gene has CDR1 SEHNR and CDR2 FQNEAQ (reference sequence). CDR3 length equals 18 residues. The V gene end was trimmed by 3 bases and the J gene end by 5 bases; junction bases not matched to a gene: 10. The CDR3 is CASSFLGLGTSGTGELFF. CDR3 DNA: TGTGCCAGCAGCTTTCTCGGGCTCGGGACTAGCGGGACCGGGGAGCTGTTTTTT.

This clone was detected only once. A junction end diverges from the germline sequence, so it may reflect a read error. V usage is TRBV29-1 and J usage is TRBJ1-2, with D unresolved. The CDR3 length is 15 residues. Germline V CDR1 and CDR2: SQVTM, ANQGSEA. In DNA form, the CDR3 reads TGCAGCGTTGTGGTCAGCCGGAGTCCTAACAATGGCTACACCTTC. Protein sequence: CSVVVSRSPNNGYTF. Together with reference TRBV29-1 and TRBJ1-2, the CDR3 gives the full variable domain: SAVISQKPSRDICQRGTSLTIQCQVDSQVTMMFWYRQQPGQSLTLIATANQGSEATYESGFVIDKFPISRPNLTFSTLTVSNMSPEDSSIYLCSVVVSRSPNNGYTFGSGTRLTVV.

V usage is TRBV20-1 and J usage is TRBJ1-2; D gene ambiguous. Germline V gene data show CDR1 as DFQATT and CDR2 as SNEGSKA (reference sequence). Deletions cut 6 bases from V and 4 bases from J, with 9 bases between. The CDR3 is 11 amino acids. CDR3 bases: TGCAGTGCCAGCGGAGTCTATGGCTACACCTTC. This sequence encodes CSASGVYGYTF.

The rearrangement links TRBV28 to TRBJ1-5, with D perhaps matching TRBD1 (6 bases). Trimming took off 10 bases at V and 5 bases at J, with 18 bases between the two ends. The CDR3 totals 14 residues. The germline gives CDR1 MDHEN, CDR2 SYDVKM. CDR3 coding DNA: TGTGCCACCAAGGTCGGGACAACGCATCAGCCCCAGCATTTT. As protein: CATKVGTTHQPQHF.

This chain uses TRBV7-9 with TRBJ2-5, with 8 bases lining up with TRBD1. CDR3 size: 14 residues. Germline loops: CDR1 SEHNR, CDR2 FQNEAQ (reference sequence). After removal of 4 bases from V and 2 bases from J, the junction contained 3 bases not matched to a gene. CDR3 bases: TGTGCCAGCAGCTCTCGGACAGGGCAAGAGACCCAGTACTTC. Its translation: CASSSRTGQETQYF.

This clone was found a few times. The chain employs TRBV27 and TRBJ2-1; 7 nucleotides agree with TRBD2. The CDR3 has 16 amino acids. With 0 bases clipped from V and 2 bases from J, the junction kept 4 bases outside the gene matches. From germline, CDR1 is MNHEY and CDR2 SMNVEV (reference sequence). CDR3: CASSLSLAVPYNEQFF. Here the CDR3 DNA reads TGTGCCAGCAGTTTATCTCTAGCGGTTCCCTACAATGAGCAGTTCTTC.

The chain has TRBV4-1 and TRBJ2-3, with 7 bases lining up with TRBD2. The germline gives CDR1 MGHRA, CDR2 YSYEKL. Germline trimming cut 1 base from V and 0 bases from J; bases unmatched to any gene: 4. The CDR3 has 16 residues. The DNA for the CDR3 is TGCGCCAGCAGCCAAGCACCAGCGGGAAGCACAGATACGCAGTATTTT. Translation: CASSQAPAGSTDTQYF.

The chain couples TRBV28 to TRBJ2-2; the match to TRBD2 covers 9 bases. The V segment lost 4 bases and the J segment 1 base; nucleotides outside the gene matches: 16. Per germline, CDR1 MDHEN and CDR2 SYDVKM. The length of the CDR3 is 20 residues. The CDR3 DNA is TGTGCCAGCAGTTCTTCTAAGGTTTCCCTAGCGGGACAGAACACCGGGGAGCTGTTTTTT. Protein product: CASSSSKVSLAGQNTGELFF.

The chain couples TRBV12-3 or TRBV12-4 to TRBJ2-5; 7 positions match TRBD2. V trimming: 5 bases; J trimming: 5 bases; junction bases outside the gene matches: 5. This CDR3 has 13 amino acids. CDR3 residues: CASSVREYETQYF. CDR3 coding DNA: TGTGCCAGCAGTGTGCGGGAGTATGAGACCCAGTACTTC.

The chain couples TRBV30 to TRBJ2-7; TRBD1 aligns across 8 bases. V lost 0 bases, J lost 3 bases, and 7 bases stayed unmatched. The CDR3 is made up of 15 amino acids. Germline-derived CDR1 and CDR2 are GTSNPN and SVGIG (reference sequence). CDR3 sequence reads: CAWSVSRTGFYEQYF. For the CDR3, the DNA is TGTGCCTGGAGTGTTTCTAGGACAGGGTTCTACGAGCAGTACTTC.

This clone occurred once. The J gene is TRBJ2-2, the V gene TRBV9; TRBD1 matches 8 bases. Germline V gene sequence: CDR1 SGDLS, CDR2 YYNGEE. V was clipped by 4 bases and J by 7 bases; unmatched bases: 6. The CDR3 is 14 residues long. CDR3 sequence reads: CASSPRTGFGELFF. The CDR3 nucleotides are TGTGCCAGCAGCCCCAGGACAGGGTTCGGGGAGCTGTTTTTT.

With respect to this clone: Additional DNA sequences in this sample encode the identical CDR3. The genes are TRBV7-9 and TRBJ2-1, with TRBD1 identical over 8 bases. Germline V gives CDR1 SEHNR, CDR2 FQNEAQ (reference sequence). The CDR3 spans 15 residues. V trimming: 5 bases; J trimming: 1 base; junction bases outside the gene matches: 4. The CDR3 DNA reads TGTGCCAGCAGCCTCGGACAGGGATCCTACAATGAGCAGTTCTTC. Translating it yields CASSLGQGSYNEQFF.

Written as DNA, the CDR3 is TGTGCCAGTACCAACAGGGCCGGGGAGCTGTTTTTT. This codes for CASTNRAGELFF. This sequence joins TRBV19 and TRBJ2-2, with D possibly TRBD1 on 6 matching bases. Looked up from germline, CDR1 is LNHDA and CDR2 is SQIVND (reference sequence). CDR3 length equals 12 residues. V gave up 7 bases and J gave up 6 bases, with 9 bases separating them.

The V call is TRBV7-9, the J call TRBJ1-1; the D is unclear. Trimming left V 3 bases short and J 6 bases short, with 8 bases between. Looked up from germline, CDR1 is SEHNR and CDR2 is FQNEAQ (reference sequence). CDR3 size: 12 residues. CDR3 region: CASSFGVSEAFF. CDR3 nucleotides: TGTGCCAGCAGCTTCGGTGTTTCTGAAGCTTTCTTT.

V gene TRBV6-2 or TRBV6-3 combines with J gene TRBJ1-1; a weak D match, TRBD1 (5 bases). Trimming took off 6 bases at V and 3 bases at J, with 14 bases between the two ends. The CDR3 runs 14 residues. Germline loops: CDR1 MNHEY, CDR2 SVGEGT. In DNA, the CDR3 is TGTGCCAGCAGCTGGGGGGGGGAGTACACTGAAGCTTTCTTT. This translates into CASSWGGEYTEAFF.

This sequence joins TRBV6-6 and TRBJ1-5, with 9 bases that match TRBD1. V lost 7 bases and J lost 4; bases outside the gene matches: 8. The CDR3 totals 15 residues. Germline V gene lookup returns CDR1 MNHNY and CDR2 SVGAGI (reference sequence). The CDR3 DNA reads TGTGCCAGCACCCGCCGGGACAGGGCTAATCAGCCCCAGCATTTT. It translates to CASTRRDRANQPQHF.

The table lists this clone with a count of one. The V and J genes are TRBV5-4 and TRBJ2-5; D possibly corresponds to TRBD2 (6 bases). From germline, CDR1 is SGHNT and CDR2 YYREEE (reference sequence). The CDR3 runs to 16 residues. V gave up 4 bases and J gave up 6 bases, with 22 bases separating them. CDR3 in DNA: TGTGCCAGCAGCCGGACGGCGGAGGGAGGTTTGAAGACCCAGTACTTC. This codes for CASSRTAEGGLKTQYF.

V and J are TRBV11-3 and TRBJ2-2; 7 nucleotides line up with TRBD2. Germline V gene data show CDR1 as SGHNT and CDR2 as YENEEA. The CDR3 is made up of 15 amino acids. With V trimmed by 4 bases and J by 3 bases, 5 bases remained unmatched. CDR3 bases: TGTGCCAGCAGCTGGGGGGGAGATGACACCGGGGAGCTGTTTTTT. Translated: CASSWGGDDTGELFF.

J is TRBJ2-1 and V is TRBV7-3; 9 bases map to TRBD2. This CDR3 has 15 residues. J was trimmed by 9 bases and V by 5 bases; bases with no gene match: 11. The germline gives CDR1 SGHTA, CDR2 FQGTGA. As DNA, the CDR3 is TGTGCCAGCAGCCCGCGGCTAGCGGGATTTATTGAGCAGTTCTTC. It specifies CASSPRLAGFIEQFF.

The genes are TRBV27 and TRBJ1-1; D unresolved. The V end lost 5 bases, the J end lost 2 bases, and 12 bases lay between the germline ends. In germline, CDR1 is MNHEY, CDR2 SMNVEV (reference sequence). This CDR3 contains 14 residues. The CDR3 coding sequence is TGTGCCAGCAGTCCCAACATCCGAAACACTGAAGCTTTCTTT. Translating gives CASSPNIRNTEAFF.

The CDR3 DNA is TGTGCCACCAGGGATGGGGGACTAGCGGGAGGGTCGAATGAGCAGTTCTTC. Its translation is CATRDGGLAGGSNEQFF. J is TRBJ2-1 and V is TRBV24-1; 16 nucleotides match TRBD2. The CDR3 runs to 17 residues. CDR1 is KGHDR, CDR2 SFDVKD, per germline. The junction had 9 bases not matched to a gene; V was cut back by 7 bases and J by 7 bases.

This clone was counted a single time. The chain uses TRBV18 and TRBJ2-5; D is possibly TRBD2 (5 bases). V was clipped by 0 bases and J by 5 bases, with 7 bases between them. Germline V gene data show CDR1 as KGHSH and CDR2 as LQKENI. The CDR3 is 13 amino acids. This CDR3 is CASSPPGVETQYF. The DNA of the CDR3 is TGTGCCAGCTCACCACCGGGAGTGGAGACCCAGTACTTC.

CDR3 sequence (DNA): TGTGCCAGCAGCCCCCGGGACAGGGGGGGCTATGAGCAGTTCTTC. This translates into CASSPRDRGGYEQFF. The rearrangement joins TRBV7-9 to TRBJ2-1, with 11 nucleotides matching TRBD1. The CDR3 runs to 15 residues. Germline V gene sequence: CDR1 SEHNR, CDR2 FQNEAQ (reference sequence). The J segment lost 8 bases and the V segment lost 5 bases, leaving 8 bases of the junction unmatched.

V gene TRBV7-9 combines with J gene TRBJ1-1, with 9 bases lining up with TRBD1. With 5 bases clipped from V and 3 bases from J, the junction kept 4 bases outside the gene matches. The germline V gene has CDR1 SEHNR and CDR2 FQNEAQ (reference sequence). There are 14 residues in the CDR3. The CDR3 spells CASSVRQGDTEAFF. The CDR3 region has the DNA TGTGCCAGCAGCGTCCGACAGGGGGACACTGAAGCTTTCTTT. Based on the CDR3 plus reference TRBV7-9 and TRBJ1-1, the full variable domain is DTGVSQNPRHKITKRGQNVTFRCDPISEHNRLYWYRQTLGQGPEFLTYFQNEAQLEKSRLLSDRFSAERPKGSFSTLEIQRTEQGDSAMYLCASSVRQGDTEAFFGQGTRLTVV.

The J gene is TRBJ1-5, the V gene TRBV6-5, with 7 bases aligning to TRBD1. The junction had 9 bases not matched to a gene; V was cut back by 5 bases and J by 11 bases. The germline CDR1 and CDR2 sequences are MNHEY and SVGAGI. The CDR3 loop spans 13 amino acids. DNA of the CDR3: TGTGCCAGCAGTCCGGGACAGCTCTTCGCCCAGCATTTT. Protein: CASSPGQLFAQHF.

The rearrangement links TRBV14 to TRBJ2-3; D uncertain. Trimming stripped 5 bases from V and 4 bases from J, with 7 bases between. This CDR3 comprises 12 residues. Germline CDR1 is SGHDN and CDR2 is FVKESK. CDR3 in DNA: TGTGCCAGCAGCAAGCATCCAGATACGCAGTATTTT. The encoded protein is CASSKHPDTQYF.

The V and J genes are TRBV27 and TRBJ2-7, with 10 bases matching TRBD2. Germline loops: CDR1 MNHEY, CDR2 SMNVEV (reference sequence). This CDR3 spans 20 amino acids. V shed 5 bases, J shed 7 bases, and the junction held 26 bases outside the gene matches. The CDR3 loop reads CASSPHGESGRARTQGEQYF. CDR3 in DNA: TGTGCCAGCAGTCCCCATGGGGAGAGCGGGAGGGCCCGTACCCAGGGGGAGCAGTACTTC.

This clone was seen more than once but under ten times. The CDR3 DNA reads as TGTGCCAGTAGTAACTTCAATCAGCCCCAGCATTTT. It translates to CASSNFNQPQHF. V usage is TRBV19 and J usage is TRBJ1-5, with D uncertain. CDR3 length equals 12 residues. V lost 4 bases and J 3 bases, leaving 4 bases between the germline ends. Germline-derived CDR1 and CDR2 are LNHDA and SQIVND (reference sequence).

The chain is built from TRBV2 and TRBJ2-7; possible D gene TRBD2, 6 bases. The CDR3 contains 14 residues. Germline V gene data show CDR1 as SNHLY and CDR2 as FYNNEI. The V end lost 2 bases, the J end lost 7 bases, and 15 bases lay between the germline ends. CDR3 coding DNA: TGTGCCAGCAGTGAAAGTAGGCAGGCGGGAGAGCAGTACTTC. This sequence encodes CASSESRQAGEQYF.